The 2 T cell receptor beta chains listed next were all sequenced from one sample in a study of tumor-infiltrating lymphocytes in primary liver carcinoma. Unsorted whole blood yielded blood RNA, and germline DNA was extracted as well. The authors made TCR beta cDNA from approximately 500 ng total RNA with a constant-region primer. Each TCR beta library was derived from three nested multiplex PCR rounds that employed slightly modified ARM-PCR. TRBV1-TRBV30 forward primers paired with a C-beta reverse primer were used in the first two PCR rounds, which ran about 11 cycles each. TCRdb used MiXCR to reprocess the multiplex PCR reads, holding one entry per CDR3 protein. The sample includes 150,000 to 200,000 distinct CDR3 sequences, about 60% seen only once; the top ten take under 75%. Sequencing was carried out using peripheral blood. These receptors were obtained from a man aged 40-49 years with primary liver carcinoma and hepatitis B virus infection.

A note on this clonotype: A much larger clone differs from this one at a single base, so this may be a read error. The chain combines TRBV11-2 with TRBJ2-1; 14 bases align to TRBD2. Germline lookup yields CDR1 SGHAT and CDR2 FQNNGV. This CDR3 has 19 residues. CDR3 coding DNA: TGTGCCAGCAGCGGCGGGACTAGCGGGGGTGAAAGCTCCTACAATGGGCAGTTCTTC. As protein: CASSGGTSGGESSYNGQFF.

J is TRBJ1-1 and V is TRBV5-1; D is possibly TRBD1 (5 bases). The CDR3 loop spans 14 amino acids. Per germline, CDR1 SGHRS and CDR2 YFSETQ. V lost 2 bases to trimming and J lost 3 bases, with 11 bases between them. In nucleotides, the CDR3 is TGCGCCAGCAGCTTTAGAGGGGCGGACACTGAAGCTTTCTTT. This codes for CASSFRGADTEAFF.